This paragraph covers one TCR beta chain sequence. Its antigen is as yet unknown. TCRdb keeps only in-frame clones here, not all; method: immunoSEQ multiplex PCR. The sample consists of roughly 180,000 clones, roughly 94% of them appearing once. This entry comes from a study of T cell responses to AZD1222 COVID-19 vaccine. Study results and limitations: Spike was spanned by vaccine-associated CD4 TCRs, which were dominant at 160-218 and 743-854. Unmutated variant regions reportedly attract nearly half of all spike-specific TCRs.

Looked up from germline, CDR1 is SGHVS and CDR2 is FQNEAQ. The CDR3 contains 15 residues. V was shortened by 6 bases and J by 0 bases, with 15 bases between the two germline ends. The chain carries TRBV7-8 and TRBJ2-7, with unresolved D. The clonotype comes from an adult who received the AZD1222 COVID-19 vaccine. The sample was peripheral blood, taken 28 days after the second AZD1222 dose. CDR3 amino acids: CASSFSSHSSYEQYF. The CDR3 nucleotides are TGTGCCAGCAGTTTTAGCAGTCACAGCTCCTACGAGCAGTACTTC.